The next 19 T cell receptor beta chains were all read from a single sample in a study of cytomegalovirus exposure and HLA in healthy donors (dated by TCRdb to 2015 to 2018). Library generation was performed with the immunoSEQ multiplex PCR assay. For the multiplex PCR, a mixture combining 60 forward primers for TCR Vbeta segments and 13 reverse primers for TCR Jbeta segments was used. Sourced from immuneACCESS, this table was stored by TCRdb with only in-frame sequences that have V and J called. A share of the clones is absent; for the studies checked, an unresolved V gene accounts for under half, and the remainder has no known explanation. The sample's table lists a count of 150,000 to 200,000 clones. 1% to 1.5% of the sample goes to the ten largest clones. The source material was PBMCs. The receptors were sampled from a woman aged 60-75 years in good health and CMV-seronegative.

The rearrangement links TRBV19 to TRBJ2-7, with D tentatively TRBD2 (5 bases). V lost 0 bases and J 6 bases, leaving 18 bases between the germline ends. Per the germline V gene, CDR1 is LNHDA and CDR2 is SQIVND (reference sequence). The CDR3 length is 16 residues. As DNA, the CDR3 is TGTGCCAGTAGTATAGATCTGGAGGCCCTCCCATCCGAGCAGTACTTC. The encoded protein is CASSIDLEALPSEQYF.

This chain uses TRBV5-1 with TRBJ2-7, with D perhaps TRBD1 (5 bases). This CDR3 has 13 amino acids. Germline loops: CDR1 SGHRS, CDR2 YFSETQ. V was pared by 5 bases and J by 2 bases, with 11 bases between. The CDR3 nucleotides are TGCGCCAGCAGGCCTACAGGTGCCTACGAGCAGTACTTC. Its translation: CASRPTGAYEQYF. Drawing the rest from reference TRBV5-1 and TRBJ2-7, the complete variable domain is KAGVTQTPRYLIKTRGQQVTLSCSPISGHRSVSWYQQTPGQGLQFLFEYFSETQRNKGNFPGRFSGRQFSNSRSEMNVSTLELGDSALYLCASRPTGAYEQYFGPGTRLTVT.

The V call is TRBV5-1, the J call TRBJ2-1; the match to TRBD2 covers 9 bases. The CDR3 has 12 amino acids. V was pared by 4 bases and J by 8 bases, with 1 base of the junction left unmatched. Germline CDR1 SGHRS, CDR2 YFSETQ. CDR3 sequence: CASSRLADEQFF. The DNA of the CDR3 is TGCGCCAGCAGCCGACTAGCGGATGAGCAGTTCTTC.

CDR3 DNA sequence: TGTGCCAGCAGCGGACAGGGGTCACGCAATCAGCCCCAGCATTTT. Its translation is CASSGQGSRNQPQHF. This chain connects TRBV7-2 to TRBJ1-5, with 9 positions matching TRBD1. Germline loops: CDR1 SGHTA, CDR2 FQGNSA. V was pared by 5 bases and J by 2 bases, with 4 bases of the junction left unmatched. This CDR3 spans 15 amino acids.

The rearrangement links TRBV7-3 to TRBJ2-1, with 9 bases aligning to TRBD2. The V gene end was trimmed by 0 bases and the J gene end by 1 base; junction bases not matched to a gene: 7. This CDR3 is built from 18 residues. Germline V gives CDR1 SGHTA, CDR2 FQGTGA. The CDR3 here is CASSLTAAGGPSYNEQFF. The CDR3 DNA follows: TGTGCCAGCAGCTTAACGGCGGCGGGGGGGCCATCCTACAATGAGCAGTTCTTC.

The chain's CDR3 is CATGKNTGELFF. CDR3 sequence (DNA): TGTGCCACCGGGAAGAACACCGGGGAGCTGTTTTTT. This chain joins TRBV6-4 and TRBJ2-2; possible D gene TRBD2, 5 bases. The V gene lost 10 bases and the J gene lost 1 base, with 7 bases spanning the gap. Germline CDR1 MRHNA, CDR2 SNTAGT. This CDR3 is 12 amino acids long.

The rearrangement uses TRBV4-2 and TRBJ2-1; 11 bases are shared with TRBD2. V was clipped by 0 bases and J by 10 bases; unmatched bases: 5. Germline-derived CDR1 and CDR2 are LGHNA and YNFKEQ. CDR3 size: 15 residues. CDR3 protein: CASSQDSGRAWEQFF. CDR3 nucleotide sequence: TGTGCCAGCAGCCAAGATAGCGGGAGGGCCTGGGAGCAGTTCTTC.

The chain carries TRBV4-2 and TRBJ2-2, with 9 bases matching TRBD1. CDR3 length: 17 residues. Trimming took 1 base from V and 5 from J; bases not matched to a gene: 8. Germline assignment: CDR1 LGHNA and CDR2 YNFKEQ. In nucleotides, the CDR3 is TGTGCCAGCAGCCAAGCTTTCTTCGGGACAGGGACCGGGGAGCTGTTTTTT. It specifies CASSQAFFGTGTGELFF.

The chain employs TRBV14 and TRBJ1-1; unclear D gene. CDR1 SGHDN and CDR2 FVKESK come from the germline V gene. The CDR3 runs 13 residues. Trimming took 0 bases from V and 1 from J, leaving 3 bases between them. CDR3 residues: CASSQDSNTEAFF. The CDR3 DNA follows: TGTGCCAGCAGCCAAGACTCGAACACTGAAGCTTTCTTT.

V usage is TRBV6-5 and J usage is TRBJ1-5; no firm D call. The CDR3 covers 15 residues. The V end lost 0 bases, the J end lost 4 bases, and 10 bases lay between the germline ends. The germline gives CDR1 MNHEY, CDR2 SVGAGI. CDR3 DNA: TGTGCCAGCAGTTACTCCCCCAACTCAAATCAGCCCCAGCATTTT. Translation: CASSYSPNSNQPQHF.

The V and J genes are TRBV5-4 and TRBJ1-2; the D gene is possibly TRBD1 (5 bases). V was trimmed by 0 bases and J by 13 bases, leaving 16 bases between them. The CDR3 contains 13 residues. The V gene's germline CDR1 is SGHNT and CDR2 YYREEE (reference sequence). This CDR3 reads CASSLARGEGVTF. The CDR3 bases are TGTGCCAGCAGCTTGGCCCGGGGGGAAGGGGTCACCTTC.

The J gene is TRBJ1-2, the V gene TRBV7-3; 9 nucleotides agree with TRBD1. CDR1 and CDR2 (germline): SGHTA, FQGTGA. This CDR3 has 14 residues. V shed 5 bases, J shed 2 bases, and the junction held 3 bases outside the gene matches. CDR3: CASSQGQGNYGYTF. CDR3 sequence (DNA): TGTGCCAGCAGCCAAGGACAGGGGAACTATGGCTACACCTTC.

The chain has TRBV27 and TRBJ2-3; 9 positions agree with TRBD2. Germline lookup yields CDR1 MNHEY and CDR2 SMNVEV (reference sequence). The CDR3 extends over 16 amino acids. The V and J ends lost 3 bases and 1 base, in that order; junction bases with no gene match: 5. As DNA, the CDR3 is TGTGCCAGCAGTTTTTTACTAGCGGGTGGCACAGATACGCAGTATTTT. Amino acids: CASSFLLAGGTDTQYF.

The chain employs TRBV7-9 and TRBJ2-3, with a weak D call TRBD2 (6 bases). The V gene's germline CDR1 is SEHNR and CDR2 FQNEAQ (reference sequence). This CDR3 contains 15 residues. Trimming removed 5 bases at V and 0 bases at J, with 12 bases between. CDR3 DNA: TGTGCCAGCAGCCTATGGACTACAAGCACAGATACGCAGTATTTT. Its translation is CASSLWTTSTDTQYF.

This rearrangement joins TRBV14 to TRBJ2-7; TRBD2 matches at 13 bases. The CDR3 runs 15 residues. Trimming took 4 bases from V and 4 from J; bases not matched to a gene: 4. CDR1 is SGHDN and CDR2 is FVKESK in the germline V gene. DNA of the CDR3: TGTGCCAGCAGCCCCGGACTAGCGGGAGCGTACGAGCAGTACTTC. Its protein is CASSPGLAGAYEQYF. Full variable domain (remainder filled in from reference TRBV14 and TRBJ2-7): EAGVTQFPSHSVIEKGQTVTLRCDPISGHDNLYWYRRVMGKEIKFLLHFVKESKQDESGMPNNRFLAERTGGTYSTLKVQPAELEDSGVYFCASSPGLAGAYEQYFGPGTRLTVT.

J is TRBJ2-2 and V is TRBV10-1, with TRBD1 matching 8 bases. This CDR3 comprises 16 residues. V trimming: 2 bases; J trimming: 0 bases; junction bases outside the gene matches: 2. Germline V gene sequence: CDR1 WNHNN, CDR2 SYGVQD (reference sequence). The chain's CDR3 is CASSEGTGANTGELFF. The CDR3 nucleotides read TGCGCCAGCAGTGAGGGGACAGGCGCGAACACCGGGGAGCTGTTTTTT.

This rearrangement joins TRBV4-1 to TRBJ2-3; weak D call: TRBD1 (6 bases). CDR3 length: 16 amino acids. The V end was cut by 4 bases, the J end by 2 bases, with 16 bases between. The germline gives CDR1 MGHRA, CDR2 YSYEKL. The CDR3 is CASSPTQGQITDTQYF. In nucleotides, the CDR3 is TGCGCCAGCAGCCCCACCCAGGGGCAAATCACAGATACGCAGTATTTT.

The chain joins TRBV5-1 to TRBJ1-6, with D tentatively TRBD1 (5 bases). CDR3 length: 15 amino acids. Trimming took 6 bases from V and 10 from J, leaving 20 bases between them. Germline V gene lookup returns CDR1 SGHRS and CDR2 YFSETQ. CDR3 residues: CASNLDQGNRSPLHF. CDR3 DNA sequence: TGCGCCAGCAACCTCGACCAGGGCAATAGGTCACCCCTCCACTTT.

This chain connects TRBV18 to TRBJ2-4; no clear D. Germline V gene lookup returns CDR1 KGHSH and CDR2 LQKENI. V was shortened by 6 bases and J by 8 bases, with 14 bases between the two germline ends. This CDR3 is 13 amino acids long. CDR3 loop: CASSPRLEDIQYF. The CDR3 DNA reads as TGTGCCAGCTCGCCGCGGCTAGAGGACATTCAGTACTTC.